These 8 T cell receptor beta chains came from one sample sequenced in a study of spatial heterogeneity in lung cancer. Time point here: blood at routine non-recurrence follow-up after resection. Extraction of whole RNA from tumor, nontumor lung or frozen PBMC preceded unsorted sequencing. TCRdb re-called the 5' RACE reads with MiXCR, one entry per CDR3 protein. The sample yields about 120,000 distinct CDR3 sequences, 12% seen once. The sequencing used PBMCs, collected at follow-up. The receptors stem from a male donor with early-stage non-small cell lung cancer.

The chain joins TRBV4-2 to TRBJ2-3; 10 bases match TRBD1. With 0 bases clipped from V and 1 base from J, the junction kept 4 bases outside the gene matches. This CDR3 comprises 17 residues. Germline lookup yields CDR1 LGHNA and CDR2 YNFKEQ. The CDR3 nucleotides read TGTGCCAGCAGCCAAGATCAGGGGACAGGGGGCACAGATACGCAGTATTTT. Its protein is CASSQDQGTGGTDTQYF.

This clonotype occurred a few times. The gene calls are TRBV6-2 or TRBV6-3 and TRBJ1-1; TRBD1 agrees at 9 bases. This CDR3 region has 14 residues. The J segment lost 11 bases and the V segment lost 2 bases, leaving 9 bases of the junction unmatched. Germline loops: CDR1 MNHEY, CDR2 SVGEGT. Here the CDR3 reads CASSYQGQGRAAFF. The DNA of the CDR3 is TGTGCCAGCAGTTACCAGGGACAGGGCAGGGCGGCTTTCTTT.

The chain is built from TRBV27 and TRBJ1-6; a possible D gene is TRBD1 (6 bases). Trimming took off 4 bases at V and 9 bases at J, with 13 bases between the two ends. The CDR3 covers 14 residues. Germline lookup yields CDR1 MNHEY and CDR2 SMNVEV (reference sequence). The CDR3 protein is CASSSQGKVSPLHF. CDR3 nucleotide sequence: TGTGCCAGCAGTTCGCAGGGGAAAGTTTCACCCCTCCACTTT.

This clonotype was seen only a few times. This chain links TRBV5-1 with TRBJ2-7, with 8 bases that match TRBD1. The CDR3 is made up of 13 amino acids. Germline-derived CDR1 and CDR2 are SGHRS and YFSETQ. V trimming: 4 bases; J trimming: 3 bases; junction bases outside the gene matches: 3. Here the CDR3 reads CASSGQGDYEQYF. The CDR3 DNA sequence: TGCGCCAGCAGCGGACAGGGCGACTACGAGCAGTACTTC.

The V gene is TRBV20-1, the J gene TRBJ2-3; perhaps D is TRBD1 or TRBD2 (5 bases each). Germline V gene sequence: CDR1 DFQATT, CDR2 SNEGSKA (reference sequence). This CDR3 has 14 residues. With 6 bases removed from V and 2 bases from J, the gap between germline ends came to 15 bases. The CDR3 here is CSAIFEGSTDTQYF. CDR3 bases: TGCAGTGCCATCTTTGAGGGGTCCACAGATACGCAGTATTTT.

The genes are TRBV20-1 and TRBJ2-7, with D perhaps TRBD1 or TRBD2 (5 bases each). The V gene lost 3 bases and the J gene lost 6 bases, with 18 bases spanning the gap. CDR1 DFQATT and CDR2 SNEGSKA come from the germline V gene (reference sequence). This CDR3 has 14 residues. For the CDR3, the DNA is TGCAGTGCTAGTTCCCTCCGAGGGGCCCCCGAGCAGTACTTC. It codes for CSASSLRGAPEQYF.

In its sample, this clonotype was seen many times. The J gene is TRBJ1-3, the V gene TRBV11-3; D uncertain. This CDR3 is built from 14 residues. Germline lookup yields CDR1 SGHNT and CDR2 YENEEA. V lost 5 bases, J lost 0 bases, and 8 bases lay in between. The CDR3 loop reads CASSLGSSGNTIYF. CDR3 nucleotide sequence: TGTGCCAGCAGCCTTGGGAGCTCTGGAAACACCATATATTTT. The full variable domain, in which reference TRBV11-3 and TRBJ1-3 provide the parts outside the CDR3, is EAGVVQSPRYKIIEKKQPVAFWCNPISGHNTLYWYLQNLGQGPELLIRYENEEAVDDSQLPKDRFSAERLKGVDSTLKIQPAELGDSAVYLCASSLGSSGNTIYFGEGSWLTVV.

The sample holds many counts of this clonotype. The genes are TRBV12-3 or TRBV12-4 and TRBJ2-6; 9 nucleotides agree with TRBD1. The CDR3 is made up of 17 amino acids. With V trimmed by 4 bases and J by 4 bases, 8 bases remained unmatched. As DNA, the CDR3 is TGTGCCAGCAGTTCTGCGGGACAGGGAGCGGGGGCCAACGTCCTGACTTTC. This codes for CASSSAGQGAGANVLTF.